This T cell receptor beta chain was identified during a study of preoperative IRX-2 immunotherapy in early breast cancer. Treatment specified: preoperative locoregional IRX-2 cytokine immunotherapy. Preoperative locoregional IRX-2 cytokine immunotherapy was tested in the phase Ib source study. The table lists this clone with a count of one. Libraries were prepared by immunoSEQ multiplex PCR; TCRdb keeps only in-frame clonotypes and omits some of them. The sample records around 62,000 clones, roughly 95% being singletons. Trimming shortened V by 5 bases and J by 0 bases, and 6 bases separated the two germline ends. The length of the CDR3 is 13 residues. CDR1 MNHEY and CDR2 SMNVEV come from the germline V gene (reference sequence).

The chain combines TRBV27 with TRBJ2-3; no clear D gene. This sequence originates from a human donor with breast cancer. Collection took place from a patient treated with IRX-2 immunotherapy. The CDR3 reads CASSPISTDTQYF. DNA for the CDR3: TGTGCCAGCAGTCCAATTAGCACAGATACGCAGTATTTT.